Here is one T cell receptor (beta chain) with its context. Its antigen is undetermined. Trimming stripped 3 bases from V and 2 bases from J, with 8 bases between. Germline lookup yields CDR1 MNHEY and CDR2 SVGEGT. The CDR3 runs 15 residues. This record comes from a study of T cells after yellow fever vaccination. General study points: The secondary T-cell response peaked on day 5, not day 15, but was weaker. The CD4 compartment and the CD8 compartment contained a small share of clonotypes in common.

It was through 5'RACE template switching that TCR cDNA was made, with a universal primer site and UMIs added. TCRdb reprocessed the 5' RACE reads with MiXCR, giving one entry per CDR3 protein. Of 450,000 to 550,000 distinct CDR3 sequences in the sample, just over 20% are singletons; the top ten hold approximately 16%. The receptor's source is a young man who received the YFV17D yellow fever vaccine. The sequencing used PBMCs, collected more than 20 days after the first yellow fever vaccination. This chain connects TRBV6-2 or TRBV6-3 to TRBJ2-6; D uncertain. CDR3 in amino acids: CASSYTRPGANVLTF. The CDR3 DNA is TGTGCCAGCAGTTATACCCGACCTGGGGCCAACGTCCTGACTTTC.